This passage covers 23 T cell receptor beta chains from one sample sequenced in a study of identical twins. Using its own MiXCR run on the 5' RACE reads, TCRdb lists one record per CDR3 protein. Altogether around 490,000 distinct CDR3 sequences are present, more than 13% being singletons, with the ten largest covering about 0.97%. The sample was also reused in another study, on yellow fever vaccine responses in identical twins.

The sample was CD4+ T cells sorted from blood. These receptors all come from a woman aged 18 to 35 in good health.

The J gene is TRBJ2-1, the V gene TRBV6-1, with 8 nucleotides matching TRBD1. Germline CDR1 is MNHNS and CDR2 is SASEGT. V lost 8 bases to trimming and J lost 2 bases; unmatched junction nucleotides: 8. This CDR3 spans 15 amino acids. The CDR3 bases are TGTGCCAGCCGCCCGGACAGGGAACCCTACAATGAGCAGTTCTTC. Encoded protein: CASRPDREPYNEQFF.

This clonotype has only a few counts. The chain carries TRBV12-3 or TRBV12-4 and TRBJ2-7; D is unclear. The CDR3 consists of 14 residues. The V end lost 2 bases, the J end lost 0 bases, and 8 bases lay between the germline ends. CDR3 nucleotide sequence: TGTGCCAGCAGTTTAAACGGCATCTCCTACGAGCAGTACTTC. It yields the protein CASSLNGISYEQYF.

This rearrangement joins TRBV5-1 to TRBJ2-5; TRBD1 matches 8 bases. The J segment lost 7 bases and the V segment lost 4 bases, leaving 15 bases of the junction unmatched. CDR3 size: 16 residues. The germline V gene encodes CDR1 SGHRS and CDR2 YFSETQ. The CDR3 loop is CASSQERGQAFGTQYF. CDR3 DNA sequence: TGCGCCAGCAGCCAAGAGAGGGGACAGGCCTTTGGGACCCAGTACTTC. Together with reference TRBV5-1 and TRBJ2-5, the CDR3 gives the full variable domain: KAGVTQTPRYLIKTRGQQVTLSCSPISGHRSVSWYQQTPGQGLQFLFEYFSETQRNKGNFPGRFSGRQFSNSRSEMNVSTLELGDSALYLCASSQERGQAFGTQYFGPGTRLLVL.

This clonotype has only a few counts. The V gene is TRBV6-5, the J gene TRBJ2-3; 11 positions match TRBD2. Germline V gives CDR1 MNHEY, CDR2 SVGAGI. CDR3 length: 16 amino acids. Trimming cost V 6 bases and J 0 bases; bases outside gene matches: 5. CDR3 in amino acids: CASSYSGRASTDTQYF. Written as DNA, the CDR3 is TGTGCCAGCAGCTATAGCGGGAGGGCGAGCACAGATACGCAGTATTTT.

In this sample, this clonotype turned up a few times. This chain connects TRBV11-2 to TRBJ2-7; perhaps TRBD2 as D (6 bases). The CDR3 contains 13 residues. Germline assignment: CDR1 SGHAT and CDR2 FQNNGV. V shed 1 base and J shed 9 bases, with 13 bases lying between them. The CDR3 protein is CASSLVGTPGQYF. In DNA form, the CDR3 reads TGTGCCAGCAGCTTAGTCGGGACTCCCGGGCAGTACTTC.

This clonotype was recorded at least ten times. CDR3 DNA: TGTGCCACCAGCAGAGATCAGCAGTCTGGCTACACCTTC. Translated, it gives CATSRDQQSGYTF. This chain uses TRBV15 with TRBJ1-2; unclear D gene. V shed 0 bases and J shed 7 bases, with 9 bases lying between them. The germline CDR1 and CDR2 sequences are LNHNV and YYDKDF (reference sequence). The CDR3 is made up of 13 amino acids.

This clonotype came up many times. The chain uses TRBV10-3 and TRBJ2-7; 9 positions match TRBD1. V shed 6 bases and J 3 bases; nucleotides not matched to a gene: 9. The CDR3 covers 15 residues. Germline CDR1 is ENHRY and CDR2 is SYGVKD. The CDR3 spells CAIRTDRGTNYEQYF. In DNA form, the CDR3 reads TGTGCCATCAGAACTGACAGGGGGACTAACTACGAGCAGTACTTC.

This clonotype was counted between two and nine times. The rearrangement uses TRBV5-1 and TRBJ1-1; D is unresolved. CDR3 size: 13 residues. V lost 4 bases and J 2 bases, leaving 9 bases between the germline ends. CDR1 is SGHRS and CDR2 is YFSETQ in the germline V gene. The CDR3 is CASSSSSNTEAFF. In DNA, the CDR3 is TGCGCCAGCAGCAGCTCTTCAAACACTGAAGCTTTCTTT.

This clonotype appeared a few times. The chain carries TRBV10-1 and TRBJ1-5; D remains ambiguous. The germline CDR1 and CDR2 sequences are WNHNN and SYGVQD (reference sequence). The CDR3 consists of 12 residues. V was trimmed by 6 bases and J by 7 bases, leaving 10 bases between them. The CDR3 is CASSPFRQPQHF. Here the CDR3 DNA reads TGCGCCAGCAGCCCGTTCCGACAGCCCCAGCATTTT.

The chain carries TRBV7-8 and TRBJ2-3; TRBD2 matches 13 bases. The CDR3 totals 18 residues. Germline V gene lookup returns CDR1 SGHVS and CDR2 FQNEAQ. Trimming cost V 3 bases and J 5 bases; bases outside gene matches: 11. The CDR3 coding sequence is TGTGCCAGCAGCTTTGGTTCACTAGCGGGAGGGCCTTTAGATACGCAGTATTTT. Residues: CASSFGSLAGGPLDTQYF.

The chain uses TRBV11-2 and TRBJ2-1; 7 nucleotides line up with TRBD1. This CDR3 region has 14 residues. The V gene's germline CDR1 is SGHAT and CDR2 FQNNGV. V was clipped by 5 bases and J by 3 bases; unmatched bases: 4. CDR3 bases: TGTGCCAGCAGCCCCAACAGGGGCTACAATGAGCAGTTCTTC. It translates to CASSPNRGYNEQFF.

This clonotype has at least ten counts. The V gene is TRBV3-1, the J gene TRBJ2-1, with 14 bases aligning to TRBD2. The CDR3 spans 15 residues. From germline, CDR1 is LGHDT and CDR2 YNNKEL (reference sequence). V lost 4 bases and J lost 9; bases outside the gene matches: 5. CDR3 residues: CASSRLAGGPGEQFF. The CDR3 bases are TGTGCCAGCAGCCGACTAGCGGGGGGGCCGGGTGAGCAGTTCTTC.

This clonotype appeared many times. J is TRBJ2-7 and V is TRBV12-3 or TRBV12-4; 9 bases are shared with TRBD1. V shed 3 bases and J 6 bases; nucleotides not matched to a gene: 6. The CDR3 loop spans 14 amino acids. The CDR3 DNA reads TGTGCCAGCAGTTTTTCAAGGACAGGGGTCGAGCAGTACTTC. Translated, it gives CASSFSRTGVEQYF.

This clonotype was seen at least ten times. This rearrangement joins TRBV10-3 to TRBJ1-6; 9 positions agree with TRBD1. The CDR3 sequence is 15 residues long. CDR1 ENHRY and CDR2 SYGVKD come from the germline V gene. The ends lost 6 bases at V and 6 bases at J; junction bases unmatched: 6. CDR3 sequence: CAISDGTGPNSPLHF. CDR3 nucleotide sequence: TGTGCCATCAGCGATGGGACAGGGCCTAATTCACCCCTCCACTTT.

A few counts support this clonotype. The chain recombines TRBV7-2 with TRBJ2-2, with a weak D call TRBD1 (5 bases). The CDR3 is made up of 15 amino acids. V lost 5 bases and J 3 bases, leaving 13 bases between the germline ends. In germline, CDR1 is SGHTA, CDR2 FQGNSA. In nucleotides, the CDR3 is TGTGCCAGCAGCGGCGACAGCCATTACACCGGGGAGCTGTTTTTT. Its protein product is CASSGDSHYTGELFF. Using reference TRBV7-2 and TRBJ2-2 for the parts outside the CDR3, the full variable domain is GAGVSQSPSNKVTEKGKDVELRCDPISGHTALYWYRQSLGQGLEFLIYFQGNSAPDKSGLPSDRFSAERTGGSVSTLTIQRTQQEDSAVYLCASSGDSHYTGELFFGEGSRLTVL.

This clonotype was observed a handful of times. V gene TRBV12-3 or TRBV12-4 combines with J gene TRBJ2-6; the D is unclear. Deletions cut 6 bases from V and 1 base from J, with 4 bases between. This CDR3 has 13 residues. The CDR3 sequence: CASRQSGANVLTF. The CDR3 nucleotides read TGTGCCAGCAGGCAGTCTGGGGCCAACGTCCTGACTTTC.

V and J are TRBV10-3 and TRBJ2-5; 12 bases align to TRBD2. The germline CDR1 and CDR2 sequences are ENHRY and SYGVKD. Germline trimming cut 4 bases from V and 4 bases from J; bases unmatched to any gene: 4. The CDR3 consists of 15 residues. The DNA for the CDR3 is TGTGCCATCAGTGGGACTAGCGGGGTACTAGAGACCCAGTACTTC. Its translation: CAISGTSGVLETQYF.

This sequence joins TRBV19 and TRBJ2-2; D ambiguous. Germline V gene data show CDR1 as LNHDA and CDR2 as SQIVND (reference sequence). The CDR3 has 13 amino acids. The V end was cut by 5 bases, the J end by 5 bases, with 9 bases between. The chain's CDR3 is CASSLQITGELFF. CDR3 nucleotides: TGTGCCAGTAGTCTGCAAATTACCGGGGAGCTGTTTTTT. Full variable domain (outside the CDR3, taken from reference TRBV19 and TRBJ2-2): DGGITQSPKYLFRKEGQNVTLSCEQNLNHDAMYWYRQDPGQGLRLIYYSQIVNDFQKGDIAEGYSVSREKKESFPLTVTSAQKNPTAFYLCASSLQITGELFFGEGSRLTVL.

The CDR3 DNA sequence: TGTGCCAGCACCCCGGACAGGGTACGAGAGACCCAGTACTTC. This encodes CASTPDRVRETQYF. The chain combines TRBV6-2 or TRBV6-3 with TRBJ2-5; TRBD1 agrees at 8 bases. The CDR3 is 14 amino acids. CDR1 and CDR2 from the germline V gene are MNHEY and SVGEGT. Trimming at V came to 7 bases and at J to 4 bases, leaving 8 bases not matched to a gene.

This chain connects TRBV18 to TRBJ2-5; tentatively, D is TRBD2 (5 bases). The CDR3 consists of 14 residues. V lost 0 bases and J 5 bases, leaving 10 bases between the germline ends. CDR1 and CDR2 (germline): KGHSH, LQKENI. The CDR3 region is CASSPPRVRETQYF. For the CDR3, the DNA is TGTGCCAGCTCACCACCGCGGGTACGGGAGACCCAGTACTTC.

This clonotype was detected many times. The J gene is TRBJ1-6, the V gene TRBV12-3 or TRBV12-4; TRBD1 matches 10 bases. This CDR3 is 15 amino acids long. After removal of 0 bases from V and 10 bases from J, the junction contained 3 bases not matched to a gene. As DNA, the CDR3 is TGTGCCAGCAGTTTAGCGGGACAGGGGTACTCACCCCTCCACTTT. Its protein is CASSLAGQGYSPLHF.

This clonotype came up a few times. This CDR3 is CSARDPRDFNQPQHF. Here the CDR3 DNA reads TGCAGTGCTAGAGATCCCAGGGATTTTAATCAGCCCCAGCATTTT. V gene TRBV20-1 combines with J gene TRBJ1-5; the D gene is possibly TRBD1 (5 bases). Per germline, CDR1 DFQATT and CDR2 SNEGSKA (reference sequence). With 0 bases removed from V and 4 bases from J, the gap between germline ends came to 13 bases. The CDR3 runs to 15 residues.

V and J are TRBV3-1 and TRBJ2-2; the match to TRBD1 covers 7 bases. V trimming: 8 bases; J trimming: 3 bases; junction bases outside the gene matches: 6. Germline V gene lookup returns CDR1 LGHDT and CDR2 YNNKEL (reference sequence). The CDR3 runs to 14 residues. Here the CDR3 reads CASERQGYTGELFF. The CDR3 DNA is TGTGCCAGCGAGCGACAGGGCTACACCGGGGAGCTGTTTTTT. The whole variable domain, remainder taken from reference TRBV3-1 and TRBJ2-2, is DTAVSQTPKYLVTQMGNDKSIKCEQNLGHDTMYWYKQDSKKFLKIMFSYNNKELIINETVPNRFSPKSPDKAHLNLHINSLELGDSAVYFCASERQGYTGELFFGEGSRLTVL.